A selection of T cell receptor beta chains follows, all from one sample in a study of T cell responses to AZD1222 COVID-19 vaccine. Sequencing was performed with immunoSEQ multiplex PCR; in TCRdb, only in-frame clones are kept and a portion is missing. The sample lists around 77,000 clones, roughly 87% occurring once. The starting material was peripheral blood, obtained on day 0 of AZD1222 vaccination. These receptors came from an adult in good health. The CDR3 runs from the conserved cysteine through the conserved F or W. The D gene is left open where the match is weak. Where a row states a size, it is once, few, many or the class of an expanded clone; other rows omit it.

TRBJ1-2 | . | TRBV7-2 | . | CASSPRGRDGYTF | TGTGCCAGCAGCCCCAGGGGTCGAGATGGCTACACCTTC
TRBJ1-5 | . | TRBV28 | . | CASSRTSGPQHF | TGTGCCAGCAGCCGGACCTCCGGGCCCCAGCATTTT
TRBJ2-2 | . | TRBV9 | . | CASSVRSVNTGELFF | TGTGCCAGCAGCGTACGGTCGGTGAACACCGGGGAGCTGTTTTTT
TRBJ1-1 | . | TRBV6-5 | TRBD1 | CASRGQENTEAFF | TGTGCCAGCAGAGGACAGGAGAACACTGAAGCTTTCTTT
TRBJ1-3 | few | TRBV4-3 | . | CASSQGSGFAGNTIYF | TGCGCCAGCAGCCAAGGGTCAGGGTTTGCTGGAAACACCATATATTTT
TRBJ2-2 | . | TRBV7-3 | . | CASSQVGGSAGELFF | TGTGCCAGCAGCCAGGTCGGGGGAAGCGCCGGGGAGCTGTTTTTT
TRBJ2-5 | . | TRBV7-9 | . | CASSASGSQETQYF | TGTGCCAGCAGCGCGTCCGGGTCCCAAGAGACCCAGTACTTC
TRBJ1-2 | . | TRBV5-1 | . | CASSPGTSVYGYTF | TGCGCCAGCAGCCCCGGGACAAGTGTCTATGGCTACACCTTC
TRBJ1-2 | . | TRBV7-9 | . | CASSLAWGYGYTF | TGTGCCAGCAGCTTAGCGTGGGGGTATGGCTACACCTTC
TRBJ1-1 | few | TRBV5-4 | . | CASSLSFGSAGEAFF | TGTGCCAGCAGCCTCTCATTCGGATCCGCAGGTGAAGCTTTCTTT
TRBJ2-2 | . | TRBV4-2 | . | CATQVQGGVGELFF | TGTGCCACCCAAGTCCAGGGAGGAGTCGGGGAGCTGTTTTTT